This T cell receptor (beta chain) came from a study of shared clonotypes between healthy human individuals (dated by TCRdb to 2020 to 2022). Regarding the study in general: A couple of women and a few men aged 18 to 49 years were included in the cohort. To estimate repertoire size and how much clonotype sharing occurs between individuals, the study deeply sequenced the blood TCR repertoires of 5 or 6 healthy adults. Different laboratories and diverse techniques were used to prepare libraries and sequence TCR repertoires, to increase sequencing depth and limit assay-specific biases. For each donor, three plates each were used for CD4 naive and CD4 memory, two plates were used for CD8 naive, and one plate was used for CD8 memory. Leukapheresis yielded between about 0.8 and 8.9 billion PBMCs per donor. Broader findings and caveats from the paper: Only blood was sampled, and tissue TCR repertoires likely differ from those in blood. Across a few donors, roughly 5.1% of naive CD4, around 3.3% of naive CD8, approximately 2.5% of memory CD4, and over 0.35% of memory CD8 clonotypes were shared. Even with the large sequencing depth, rarefaction of the sorted-subset datasets indicated that sequencing was incomplete. Pairwise subsampling led to the expectation that sequencing depth would affect the degree of clonotype sharing among donors. Naive subsets generally had larger estimated clonotype richness than memory subsets did. Compared with non-shared clonotypes, the clonotypes found in all four sorted-subset donors had higher generation probabilities. The small number of donors limited the genetic and exposure-history diversity represented.

As regards this clone: The antigen this receptor binds is unknown. The record has no base qualities; no much larger clone is one base away.

The donors were healthy, HIV-negative adults with no recently reported acute infections or vaccinations. Every donor was a Caucasian adult residing in Nashville, Tennessee, USA. CD4+ T cells were enriched by magnetic negative selection; naive cells were then positively selected on CD45RA, and the negative fraction formed the memory subset. After blood collection by leukapheresis, PBMCs were isolated using Ficoll-Histopaque density gradient centrifugation and then cryopreserved in the vapor phase of liquid nitrogen. Purity and quantity of every magnetically sorted T cell population were checked by analytical flow cytometry. From each sorted fraction, genomic DNA was isolated and quantified by UV absorbance on a Nanodrop 2000c. V and J lose 5 bases and 8 bases, and a span of 22 bases separates them. Taken from cysteine to phenylalanine, the CDR3 has 16 residues. Only the CDR3 portion is preserved as DNA: 48 bases, with reading frame beginning at the first base. The germline V gene (reference sequence) specifies SEHNR as CDR1 and FQNEAQ as CDR2.

Using the deep immunoSEQ assay, TCR CDR3 regions were amplified from genomic DNA by multiplex PCR. Extracted genomic DNA from each cell subset was spread evenly across all wells of several immunoSEQ 96-well plates, with each plate serving as a replicate. For sorted subsets, 200 to 250 ng genomic DNA, equal to 25,000 to 35,000 T cell genomes, was loaded into each replicate PCR. The purified libraries were quantified using a Qubit 3.0 fluorometer, sized with a Bioanalyzer 2100, and then quantified again using the KAPA Library Quantification kit. Every immunoSEQ 96-well plate was sequenced on a dedicated single-read 150-cycle Illumina NextSeq 550 flow cell. As for how the authors treated the data: The immunoSEQ output contained only junctional sequences without quality scores, so filtering could not match that applied to full-length reads. To assign V/J genes and CDR3, sequences were annotated against IMGT germline references using PyIR, a Python wrapper for IgBLAST v1.9. Reads were filtered out if the reads had weak V/J assignments (E-value above 1e-6), no CDR3, stop codons, out-of-frame junctions, or ambiguous translated residues. V3J clonotypes were defined by identical inferred V gene, J gene, and CDR3 amino acid sequence. Percentage overlap between repertoires was computed as shared unique clonotypes divided by the size of the smaller repertoire. Three approaches were used to assess repertoire richness: RTK rarefaction, the Chao1 estimator, and Recon v2.1 estimates of unobserved clonotypes. Generation probabilities were computed with OLGA for all TCRbeta clonotypes obtained by the gDNA method from four donors. The immuneACCESS repertoire file appears here via TCRdb, limited to in-frame rearrangements. These files lack a portion of the clones; in checked studies, under half of the deficit traces to unresolved V genes, and the cause of the others is not known. The V and J calls and clone size were taken over from that table, and D and trimming were inferred from the DNA. For this sample the table gives about 2.3 million clones, of which 85% to 95% were detected only once. The ten largest clones capture 0.37% of the sample.

The receptor was derived from a man aged 18 to 35 in good health. Some clones in this sample may be carry-over from other donors' samples. Input material: naive CD4+ T cells from PBMCs. Read against the paper, the sample's cell subset or site label means: CD45RA+ positively selected. This chain joins TRBV7-9 to TRBJ2-4; the D gene is perhaps TRBD2, on 7 matching bases. CDR3 loop: CASSPPVGRGGDIQYF. The DNA reads as follows: TGTGCCAGCAGCCCCCCAGTCGGGAGAGGGGGGGACATTCAGTACTTC.